The rows below give T cell receptor beta chains drawn from one sample of a study of OX40 agonist ivuxolimab in advanced cancers. The table came from immunoSEQ multiplex PCR; TCRdb's copy has only in-frame clones and leaves some out. The sample records about 62,000 clones, 60% to 85% being singletons. The starting material was CD4+ or CD8+ T cells sorted from blood, obtained in a trial of the OX40 agonist ivuxolimab. Every receptor here comes from an adult with an advanced solid tumor such as melanoma, head and neck, liver or kidney cancer. Both conserved end residues are part of each CDR3. The order of the fields is CDR3 protein, CDR3 DNA, V gene, D gene, clone size, J gene. D genes are given only for firm matches. Size values are once, few and many counts, or a class for expanded clones, and some rows have none.

CDR3aa: CASSPGLAGDSPYNEQFF
CDR3nt: TGTGCCAGCAGCCCGGGACTAGCGGGAGACAGCCCCTACAATGAGCAGTTCTTC
v_gene: TRBV7-8
d_gene: TRBD2
abundance: NA
j_gene: TRBJ2-1

CDR3aa: CASSPQGLAEAFF
CDR3nt: TGTGCCAGTAGTCCGCAGGGGTTGGCTGAAGCTTTCTTT
v_gene: TRBV19
d_gene: NA
abundance: NA
j_gene: TRBJ1-1

CDR3aa: CASSFGGPSNQPQHF
CDR3nt: TGTGCCAGCAGCTTTGGGGGACCAAGCAATCAGCCCCAGCATTTT
v_gene: TRBV5-8
d_gene: NA
abundance: once
j_gene: TRBJ1-5

CDR3aa: CASSESLGDYGYTF
CDR3nt: TGCGCCAGCAGTGAGTCTTTGGGGGACTATGGCTACACCTTC
v_gene: TRBV10-2
d_gene: NA
abundance: NA
j_gene: TRBJ1-2

CDR3aa: CASSLATAPAAGETQYF
CDR3nt: TGCGCCAGCAGCTTGGCTACGGCCCCGGCGGCGGGGGAGACCCAGTACTTC
v_gene: TRBV5-1
d_gene: NA
abundance: once
j_gene: TRBJ2-5

CDR3aa: CASSLSGQGSLEQYF
CDR3nt: TGTGCCAGCAGTTTATCGGGACAGGGGTCCCTCGAGCAGTACTTC
v_gene: TRBV27
d_gene: TRBD1
abundance: NA
j_gene: TRBJ2-7

CDR3aa: CASSNLRRHYGYTF
CDR3nt: TGTGCCAGCAGCAACCTACGACGTCACTATGGCTACACCTTC
v_gene: TRBV11-2
d_gene: NA
abundance: NA
j_gene: TRBJ1-2

CDR3aa: CASSPFSGSKDTQYF
CDR3nt: TGTGCCAGCAGCCCTTTTAGCGGGAGTAAGGATACGCAGTATTTT
v_gene: TRBV7-3
d_gene: TRBD2
abundance: NA
j_gene: TRBJ2-3

CDR3aa: CASSSRGGTEAFF
CDR3nt: TGTGCCAGCAGCTCTAGGGGGGGCACTGAAGCTTTCTTT
v_gene: TRBV7-8
d_gene: NA
abundance: NA
j_gene: TRBJ1-1

CDR3aa: CASSRTASSGNTIYF
CDR3nt: TGTGCCAGCAGCCGGACGGCGAGCTCTGGAAACACCATATATTTT
v_gene: TRBV6-5
d_gene: NA
abundance: NA
j_gene: TRBJ1-3

CDR3aa: CASSQIVTPKTHEQYF
CDR3nt: TGCGCCAGCAGCCAGATAGTCACCCCGAAAACCCACGAGCAGTACTTC
v_gene: TRBV4-3
d_gene: NA
abundance: NA
j_gene: TRBJ2-7